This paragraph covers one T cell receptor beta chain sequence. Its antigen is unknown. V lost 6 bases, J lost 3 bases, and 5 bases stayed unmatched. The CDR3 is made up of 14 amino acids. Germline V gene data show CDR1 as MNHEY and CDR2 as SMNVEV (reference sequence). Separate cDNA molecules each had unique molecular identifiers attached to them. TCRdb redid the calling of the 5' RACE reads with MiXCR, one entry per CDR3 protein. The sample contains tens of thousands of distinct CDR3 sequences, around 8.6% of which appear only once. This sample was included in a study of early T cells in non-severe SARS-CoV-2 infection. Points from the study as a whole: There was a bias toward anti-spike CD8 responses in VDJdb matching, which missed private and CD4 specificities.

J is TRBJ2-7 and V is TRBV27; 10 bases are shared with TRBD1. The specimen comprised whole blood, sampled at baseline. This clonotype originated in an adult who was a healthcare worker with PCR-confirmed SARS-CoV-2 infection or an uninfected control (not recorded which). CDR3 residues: CASSLRDRGYEQYF. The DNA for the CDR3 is TGTGCCAGCAGCCTCCGGGACAGGGGCTACGAGCAGTACTTC.